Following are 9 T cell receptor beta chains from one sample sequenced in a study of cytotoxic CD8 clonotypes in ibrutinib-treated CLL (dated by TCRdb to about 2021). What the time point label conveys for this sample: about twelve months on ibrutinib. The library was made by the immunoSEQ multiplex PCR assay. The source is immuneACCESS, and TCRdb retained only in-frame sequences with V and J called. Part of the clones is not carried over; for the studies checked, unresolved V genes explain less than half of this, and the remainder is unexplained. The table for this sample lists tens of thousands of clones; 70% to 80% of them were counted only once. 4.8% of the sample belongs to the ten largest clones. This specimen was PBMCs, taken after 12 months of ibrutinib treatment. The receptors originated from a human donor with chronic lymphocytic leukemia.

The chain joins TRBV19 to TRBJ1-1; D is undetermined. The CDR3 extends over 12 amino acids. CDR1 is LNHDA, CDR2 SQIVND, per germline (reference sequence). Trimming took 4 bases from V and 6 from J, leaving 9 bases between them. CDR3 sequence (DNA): TGTGCCAGTAGTACCTGGACTTCTGAAGCTTTCTTT. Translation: CASSTWTSEAFF.

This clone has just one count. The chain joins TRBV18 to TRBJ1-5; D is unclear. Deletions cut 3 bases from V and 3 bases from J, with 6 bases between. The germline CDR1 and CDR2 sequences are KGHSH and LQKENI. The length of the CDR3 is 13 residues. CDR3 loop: CASSPGYNQPQHF. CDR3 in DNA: TGTGCCAGCTCACCGGGGTACAATCAGCCCCAGCATTTT. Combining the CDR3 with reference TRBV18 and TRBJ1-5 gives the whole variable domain NAGVMQNPRHLVRRRGQEARLRCSPMKGHSHVYWYRQLPEEGLKFMVYLQKENIIDESGMPKERFSAEFPKEGPSILRIQQVVRGDSAAYFCASSPGYNQPQHFGDGTRLSIL.

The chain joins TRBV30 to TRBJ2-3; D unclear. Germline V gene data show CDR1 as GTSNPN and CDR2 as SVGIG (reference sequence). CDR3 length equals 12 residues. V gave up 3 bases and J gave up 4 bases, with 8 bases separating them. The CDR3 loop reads CAWSPQADTQYF. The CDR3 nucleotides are TGTGCCTGGAGCCCTCAGGCAGATACGCAGTATTTT.

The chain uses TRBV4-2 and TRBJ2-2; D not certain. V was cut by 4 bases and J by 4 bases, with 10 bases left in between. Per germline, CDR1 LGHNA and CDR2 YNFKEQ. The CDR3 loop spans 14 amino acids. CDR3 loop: CASSPRAPTGELFF. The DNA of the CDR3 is TGTGCCAGCAGCCCCCGGGCGCCCACCGGGGAGCTGTTTTTT.

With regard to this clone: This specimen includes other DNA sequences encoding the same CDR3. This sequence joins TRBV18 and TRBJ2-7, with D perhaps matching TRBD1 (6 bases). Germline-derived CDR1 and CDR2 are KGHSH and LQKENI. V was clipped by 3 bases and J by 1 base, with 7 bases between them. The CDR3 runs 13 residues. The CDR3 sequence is CASSPDSSYEQYF. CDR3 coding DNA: TGTGCCAGCTCACCGGACAGTTCCTACGAGCAGTACTTC.

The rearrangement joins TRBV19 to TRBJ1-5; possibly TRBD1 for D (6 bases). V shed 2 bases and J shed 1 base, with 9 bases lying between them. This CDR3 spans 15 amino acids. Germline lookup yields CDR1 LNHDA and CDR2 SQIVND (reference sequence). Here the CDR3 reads CASSIWGTSNQPQHF. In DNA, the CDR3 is TGTGCCAGTAGTATATGGGGGACAAGCAATCAGCCCCAGCATTTT.

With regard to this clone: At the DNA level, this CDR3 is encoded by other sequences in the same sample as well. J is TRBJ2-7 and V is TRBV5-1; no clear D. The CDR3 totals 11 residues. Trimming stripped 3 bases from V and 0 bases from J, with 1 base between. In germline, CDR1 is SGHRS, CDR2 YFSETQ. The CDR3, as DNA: TGCGCCAGCAGCTCCTCCTACGAGCAGTACTTC. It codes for CASSSSYEQYF.

CDR3 protein: CASRTTGGYTEAFF. In nucleotides, the CDR3 is TGTGCCAGCAGAACGACAGGGGGGTACACTGAAGCTTTCTTT. The chain combines TRBV2 with TRBJ1-1; 9 bases are shared with TRBD1. The CDR3 has 14 residues. Germline CDR1 and CDR2: SNHLY and FYNNEI. Trimming took 6 bases from V and 3 from J; bases not matched to a gene: 5. Using reference TRBV2 and TRBJ1-1 for the parts outside the CDR3, the full variable domain is EPEVTQTPSHQVTQMGQEVILRCVPISNHLYFYWYRQILGQKVEFLVSFYNNEISEKSEIFDDQFSVERPDGSNFTLKIRSTKLEDSAMYFCASRTTGGYTEAFFGQGTRLTVV.

CDR3 amino acids: CAWTPQGAGGYTF. The CDR3 nucleotides read TGTGCCTGGACCCCCCAGGGGGCGGGGGGCTACACCTTC. V and J are TRBV30 and TRBJ1-2, with TRBD1 matching 8 bases. The V segment lost 4 bases and the J segment 8 bases; nucleotides outside the gene matches: 9. The CDR3 extends over 13 amino acids. Germline V gene sequence: CDR1 GTSNPN, CDR2 SVGIG (reference sequence).